Following are 24 T cell receptor beta chains from one sample sequenced in a study of cytomegalovirus exposure and HLA in healthy donors. Amplification used 60 Vbeta primers and 13 Jbeta primers. Method: immunoSEQ multiplex PCR; TCRdb's copy keeps in-frame clones and lacks some. The profile shows 100,000 to 150,000 clones, roughly 74% of them singletons. Specimen: PBMCs. All receptors derive from a woman aged 45-65 years in good health and CMV-seropositive.

The chain has TRBV10-3 and TRBJ2-5; TRBD1 is a possible D gene (6 bases). From germline, CDR1 is ENHRY and CDR2 SYGVKD. This CDR3 spans 13 amino acids. Trimming shortened V by 3 bases and J by 5 bases, and 10 bases separated the two germline ends. This CDR3 reads CAISDRQAETQYF. In nucleotides, the CDR3 is TGTGCCATCAGTGATCGACAGGCGGAGACCCAGTACTTC.

The chain is built from TRBV7-2 and TRBJ2-7; 7 nucleotides align to TRBD2. Germline CDR1 reads SGHTA; CDR2 reads FQGNSA. Trimming took 7 bases from V and 6 from J; bases not matched to a gene: 12. The CDR3 covers 14 residues. The CDR3 DNA reads TGTGCCAGCAAACTCGGGCTAGCGGAGAGCGAGCAGTACTTC. Residues: CASKLGLAESEQYF. Looking up the rest from reference TRBV7-2 and TRBJ2-7 gives the full variable domain: GAGVSQSPSNKVTEKGKDVELRCDPISGHTALYWYRQSLGQGLEFLIYFQGNSAPDKSGLPSDRFSAERTGGSVSTLTIQRTQQEDSAVYLCASKLGLAESEQYFGPGTRLTVT.

This chain joins TRBV13 and TRBJ1-6; perhaps TRBD1 as D (6 bases). The germline V and J ends were trimmed by 5 bases and 6 bases, with 17 bases remaining between them. This CDR3 contains 16 residues. Germline assignment: CDR1 PRHDT and CDR2 FYEKMQ (reference sequence). Written as DNA, the CDR3 is TGTGCCAGCAGCCCTGTCGGGGGGCAGAGTAATTCACCCCTCCACTTT. This encodes CASSPVGGQSNSPLHF.

The chain joins TRBV4-1 to TRBJ2-2; 12 positions match TRBD1. The V and J ends lost 1 base and 5 bases, in that order; junction bases with no gene match: 8. CDR3 size: 18 residues. The germline V gene has CDR1 MGHRA and CDR2 YSYEKL. The CDR3 is CASSQARGTGGMTGELFF. DNA for the CDR3: TGCGCCAGCAGCCAAGCCAGGGGGACAGGGGGCATGACCGGGGAGCTGTTTTTT.

This chain connects TRBV2 to TRBJ2-1, with D possibly TRBD1 on 5 matching bases. The germline V gene encodes CDR1 SNHLY and CDR2 FYNNEI. CDR3 length: 13 amino acids. Trimming removed 5 bases from V and 3 bases from J, with 8 bases in between. Here the CDR3 reads CASSSDSYNEQFF. CDR3 DNA sequence: TGTGCCAGCAGTTCCGACAGCTACAATGAGCAGTTCTTC.

This sequence joins TRBV6-5 and TRBJ1-2, with 9 bases fitting TRBD1. The length of the CDR3 is 14 residues. Looked up from germline, CDR1 is MNHEY and CDR2 is SVGAGI. Unmatched junction bases numbered 5, after V lost 2 bases and J lost 7 bases. For the CDR3, the DNA is TGTGCCAGCAGTTACCCTGGGACAGGGATTGGCTACACCTTC. This translates into CASSYPGTGIGYTF.

This rearrangement joins TRBV18 to TRBJ2-7, with 7 bases fitting TRBD1. This CDR3 has 13 residues. The germline CDR1 and CDR2 sequences are KGHSH and LQKENI. V was clipped by 8 bases and J by 3 bases; unmatched bases: 7. In DNA form, the CDR3 reads TGTGCCAGCGGGTACAGGGGCGACTACGAGCAGTACTTC. It is translated as CASGYRGDYEQYF.

This clone was recorded a few times. The chain is built from TRBV2 and TRBJ1-1; 7 bases match TRBD1. The CDR3 runs 11 residues. Germline CDR1 is SNHLY and CDR2 is FYNNEI. With V trimmed by 6 bases and J by 8 bases, 3 bases remained unmatched. CDR3 protein: CASSPDREAFF. In DNA form, the CDR3 reads TGTGCCAGCAGCCCGGACAGGGAAGCTTTCTTT.

The chain joins TRBV5-1 to TRBJ2-5; no clear D gene. TRBJ2-7 explains the end of the DNA better; the J call may be wrong. The germline V gene encodes CDR1 SGHRS and CDR2 YFSETQ. This CDR3 region has 13 residues. CDR3 residues: CASSLVGNYEQYF. The CDR3, as DNA: TGCGCCAGCAGCTTGGTAGGCAACTACGAGCAGTACTTC.

This chain uses TRBV6-5 with TRBJ1-1; the D gene is possibly TRBD1 (5 bases). Trimming removed 5 bases from V and 11 bases from J, with 18 bases in between. The CDR3 runs to 13 residues. CDR1 and CDR2 from the germline V gene are MNHEY and SVGAGI. As DNA, the CDR3 is TGTGCCAGCAGTGCGCCGGGGACTTCGGAGGCTTTCTTT. Its protein product is CASSAPGTSEAFF.

The rearrangement joins TRBV6-5 to TRBJ2-1; 8 positions match TRBD2. The CDR3 has 15 amino acids. From germline, CDR1 is MNHEY and CDR2 SVGAGI. V lost 5 bases and J lost 4; bases outside the gene matches: 7. The CDR3: CASSLSGARYNEQFF. In DNA, the CDR3 is TGTGCCAGCAGTCTTAGCGGGGCTAGGTACAATGAGCAGTTCTTC.

This chain links TRBV19 with TRBJ1-6; the match to TRBD1 covers 7 bases. Germline V gives CDR1 LNHDA, CDR2 SQIVND (reference sequence). V lost 4 bases to trimming and J lost 10 bases; unmatched junction nucleotides: 10. CDR3 length: 15 residues. The CDR3 DNA reads as TGTGCCAGTAGTACTCAGGGGGTTTCTGGGTCACCCCTCCACTTT. This sequence encodes CASSTQGVSGSPLHF.

The V gene is TRBV10-3, the J gene TRBJ2-1, with 7 bases identical to TRBD1. This CDR3 comprises 13 residues. Per the germline V gene, CDR1 is ENHRY and CDR2 is SYGVKD. Trimming at V came to 4 bases and at J to 7 bases, leaving 4 bases not matched to a gene. The CDR3: CAISGPTGNEQFF. In nucleotides, the CDR3 is TGTGCCATCAGTGGCCCGACAGGGAATGAGCAGTTCTTC.

The V gene is TRBV7-9, the J gene TRBJ2-1; 7 bases match TRBD1. Trimming removed 5 bases from V and 9 bases from J; junction bases left unmatched: 10. CDR3 size: 14 residues. Germline V gene data show CDR1 as SEHNR and CDR2 as FQNEAQ (reference sequence). CDR3 in DNA: TGTGCCAGCAGCGCGGACAGGCCGCAGGGTGAGCAGTTCTTC. Translated: CASSADRPQGEQFF.

This clone was seen a single time. The chain uses TRBV7-2 and TRBJ2-4; 7 bases are a match to TRBD2. The CDR3 extends over 15 amino acids. Germline V gene lookup returns CDR1 SGHTA and CDR2 FQGNSA. Trimming removed 0 bases from V and 7 bases from J; junction bases left unmatched: 6. CDR3 coding DNA: TGTGCCAGCAGCTTAGCGACCGGGACTAATAACATTCAGTACTTC. Translated, it gives CASSLATGTNNIQYF.

This clone showed up just a few times. The chain couples TRBV7-6 to TRBJ2-7; D uncertain. This CDR3 has 14 residues. The V end was cut by 5 bases, the J end by 6 bases, with 17 bases between. The germline CDR1 and CDR2 sequences are SGHVS and FNYEAQ. The CDR3 DNA is TGTGCCAGCAGCCAAGATACGGAGCGATCCGAGCAGTACTTC. It codes for CASSQDTERSEQYF.

The chain carries TRBV5-1 and TRBJ2-7; 9 bases fit TRBD2. The trim removed 2 bases at V and 4 bases at J, leaving 7 bases unmatched. This CDR3 is 15 amino acids long. The germline CDR1 and CDR2 sequences are SGHRS and YFSETQ. The chain's CDR3 is CASSLTSSGVYEQYF. For the CDR3, the DNA is TGCGCCAGCAGCTTAACCTCTAGCGGGGTGTACGAGCAGTACTTC.

In its sample, this clone was seen once. The chain uses TRBV18 and TRBJ1-1; perhaps TRBD1 as D (6 bases). This CDR3 region has 15 residues. Trimming took 3 bases from V and 1 from J, leaving 12 bases between them. Germline-derived CDR1 and CDR2 are KGHSH and LQKENI. The CDR3 is CASSPEQGRNTEAFF. In nucleotides, the CDR3 is TGTGCCAGCTCACCCGAACAGGGTAGGAACACTGAAGCTTTCTTT.

This chain connects TRBV21-1 to TRBJ2-7; TRBD2 is the table's D call and was not checked against the DNA. TRBV21-1 represents a pseudogene. CDR3 length: 16 residues. CDR3 DNA sequence: TGTGCCAGCAGCCCATATGAAGTAGCGGGGGTGGGGGAGCAGTACTTC. Translated: CASSPYEVAGVGEQYF.

V is TRBV7-9 and J is TRBJ1-1; maybe TRBD1 (6 bases). This CDR3 comprises 13 residues. The V gene's germline CDR1 is SEHNR and CDR2 FQNEAQ (reference sequence). Between the trimmed V and J ends, which lost 1 base and 4 bases, there was a span of 7 bases. The DNA of the CDR3 is TGTGCCAGCAGCTTAGTACAGGGCACTGAAGCTTTCTTT. Protein: CASSLVQGTEAFF.

This sequence joins TRBV7-9 and TRBJ2-3; D is uncertain. V shed 9 bases and J shed 0 bases, with 7 bases lying between them. In germline, CDR1 is SEHNR, CDR2 FQNEAQ (reference sequence). The length of the CDR3 is 12 residues. Written as DNA, the CDR3 is TGTGCCAGGGCGGCTAGCACAGATACGCAGTATTTT. Its translation is CARAASTDTQYF.

This clone has only a few counts. The rearrangement joins TRBV7-9 to TRBJ1-5; 7 bases line up with TRBD1. V dropped 3 bases and J dropped 2; count of bases not matched to a gene: 4. From germline, CDR1 is SEHNR and CDR2 FQNEAQ (reference sequence). This CDR3 contains 15 residues. In DNA, the CDR3 is TGTGCCAGCAGCTTCTCCGGACAGGGCAATCAGCCCCAGCATTTT. It encodes CASSFSGQGNQPQHF. The full variable domain, its missing parts supplied by reference TRBV7-9 and TRBJ1-5, is DTGVSQNPRHKITKRGQNVTFRCDPISEHNRLYWYRQTLGQGPEFLTYFQNEAQLEKSRLLSDRFSAERPKGSFSTLEIQRTEQGDSAMYLCASSFSGQGNQPQHFGDGTRLSIL.

The chain is built from TRBV6-4 and TRBJ2-5; D is possibly TRBD2 (5 bases). This CDR3 comprises 13 residues. Germline values: CDR1 MRHNA, CDR2 SNTAGT. V was shortened by 3 bases and J by 5 bases, with 10 bases between the two germline ends. As DNA, the CDR3 is TGTGCCAGCAGTGAAACCGAGGGCGAGACCCAGTACTTC. Protein sequence: CASSETEGETQYF.

This clone turned up a few times. CDR3 in DNA: TGTGCCAGCTCGGGACTAGCGGCCTACAATGAGCAGTTCTTC. The encoded protein is CASSGLAAYNEQFF. V and J are TRBV18 and TRBJ2-1; 11 bases match TRBD2. This CDR3 region has 14 residues. The V segment lost 6 bases and the J segment 2 bases; nucleotides outside the gene matches: 0. Looked up from germline, CDR1 is KGHSH and CDR2 is LQKENI.